Each of the 2 T cell receptor beta chains below was sequenced from the same sample in a study of cytomegalovirus exposure and HLA in healthy donors. The study ran its PCR with 60 Vbeta and 13 Jbeta primers. Assay used: immunoSEQ multiplex PCR; TCRdb lists only in-frame clones, some missing. The sample lists about 180,000 clones; 80% were seen once. The specimen sequenced was PBMCs. These TCRs come from a man aged 25-45 years in good health and CMV-seropositive.

The chain uses TRBV27 and TRBJ2-1, with D possibly matching TRBD2 (5 bases). This CDR3 spans 13 amino acids. Germline V gives CDR1 MNHEY, CDR2 SMNVEV (reference sequence). The V end was cut by 3 bases, the J end by 8 bases, with 11 bases between. CDR3 in amino acids: CASSLRSRDEQFF. Here the CDR3 DNA reads TGTGCCAGCAGTTTGCGGTCGAGGGATGAGCAGTTCTTC.

The chain links TRBV9 to TRBJ1-1; 7 nucleotides line up with TRBD1. The CDR3 covers 13 residues. Unmatched junction bases numbered 2, after V lost 5 bases and J lost 1 base. The germline V gene has CDR1 SGDLS and CDR2 YYNGEE. Here the CDR3 reads CASSRTGNTEAFF. For the CDR3, the DNA is TGTGCCAGCAGTAGGACAGGGAACACTGAAGCTTTCTTT.